The following is a T cell receptor beta chain sequence with its context. This sample was taken from a study of blood T cell repertoires in COVID-19. Looking at the study overall: Both acute and convalescent COVID-19 samples were obtained from the United States, Italy and Spain. PBMCs, B-cell-depleted T cells, or T cells provided the cDNA or gDNA that made up the material.

In the authors' workflow: Amplification from reference gene primers served as the basis for estimated nucleated cell counts. Sequencing was performed with immunoSEQ multiplex PCR; in TCRdb, only in-frame clones are kept and a portion is missing. The DNA gave D and trimming, while V, J and clone size come from that table. Of about 260,000 clones listed, roughly 90% are singletons. Sequenced material: peripheral blood. The sequence came from a man aged 25 to 40 with active or convalescent COVID-19.

The CDR3: CASTLAGGINEQFF. As DNA, the CDR3 is TGCGCCAGCACCCTAGCGGGGGGTATCAATGAGCAGTTCTTC. The chain carries TRBV5-1 and TRBJ2-1, with 11 bases that match TRBD2. Germline CDR1 is SGHRS and CDR2 is YFSETQ. Trimming took 6 bases from V and 6 from J; bases not matched to a gene: 5. The CDR3 contains 14 residues.